The source of this T cell receptor (beta chain) is a study of control samples from healthy donors and cancer patients. This CDR3 has 13 amino acids. V lost 5 bases to trimming and J lost 7 bases, with 16 bases between them. Germline V CDR1 and CDR2: SGHRS, YFSETQ. Generated by immunoSEQ multiplex PCR, the TCRdb table keeps only in-frame clones and is missing some. The sample includes 55,000 to 80,000 clones, roughly 87% seen only once; the top ten take approximately 5.1%. The chain couples TRBV5-1 to TRBJ2-7; maybe TRBD1 (6 bases). Source material: PBMCs. The TCR was taken from a man in his sixties with colorectal cancer. CDR3 bases: TGCGCCAGCAGAAATTGGGGGCAAGGGGAGCAGTACTTC. This codes for CASRNWGQGEQYF.